This T cell receptor (beta chain) comes out of a study of tumor and adjacent non-tumor tissue in lung cancer. No cell sorting was done before RNA was extracted from the tissue. The library came from three nested PCR rounds adapted from ARM-PCR protocols. TCRdb recomputed calls from the multiplex PCR reads with MiXCR, one row per CDR3 protein. The repertoire consists of roughly 120,000 distinct CDR3 sequences, with roughly 73% occurring once and the leading ten covering approximately 35%. The length of the CDR3 is 12 residues. The V and J ends lost 5 bases and 12 bases respectively, with 17 bases between them. Germline V lookup: CDR1 DFQATT, CDR2 SNEGSKA (reference sequence).

The sequencing input was lung tumor tissue. The TCR comes from a woman aged 55 to 70 with non-small cell lung cancer. The V and J genes are TRBV20-1 and TRBJ2-1; possibly TRBD2 for D (5 bases). The CDR3 coding sequence is TGCAGTGCTCCGACCCCCTTGAGGGTGCAGTTCTTC. Amino acids: CSAPTPLRVQFF.